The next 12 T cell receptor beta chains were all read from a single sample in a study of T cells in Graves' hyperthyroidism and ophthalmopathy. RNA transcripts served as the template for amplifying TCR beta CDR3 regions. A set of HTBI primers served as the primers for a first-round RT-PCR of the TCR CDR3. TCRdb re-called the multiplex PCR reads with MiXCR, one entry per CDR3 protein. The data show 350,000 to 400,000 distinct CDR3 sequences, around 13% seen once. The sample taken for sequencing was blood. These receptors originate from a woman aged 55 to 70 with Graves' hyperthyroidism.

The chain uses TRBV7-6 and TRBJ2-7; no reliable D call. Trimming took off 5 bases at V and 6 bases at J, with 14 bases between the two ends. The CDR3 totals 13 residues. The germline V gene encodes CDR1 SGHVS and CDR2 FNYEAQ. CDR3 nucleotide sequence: TGTGCCAGCAGCCCGGCTCGCGGATCCGAGCAGTACTTC. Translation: CASSPARGSEQYF.

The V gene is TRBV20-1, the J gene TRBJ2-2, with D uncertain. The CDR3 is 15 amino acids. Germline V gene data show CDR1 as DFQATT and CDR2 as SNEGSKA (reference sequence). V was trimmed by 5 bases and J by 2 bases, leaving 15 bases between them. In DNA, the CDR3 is TGCAGTGCTCAACCCCCAGAACATAACACCGGGGAGCTGTTTTTT. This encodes CSAQPPEHNTGELFF.

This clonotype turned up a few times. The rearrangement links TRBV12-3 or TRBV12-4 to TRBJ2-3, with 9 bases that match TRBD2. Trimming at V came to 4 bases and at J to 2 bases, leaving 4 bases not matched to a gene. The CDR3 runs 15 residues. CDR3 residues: CASSSSSGVTDTQYF. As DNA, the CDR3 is TGTGCCAGCAGTTCGTCTAGCGGGGTCACAGATACGCAGTATTTT.

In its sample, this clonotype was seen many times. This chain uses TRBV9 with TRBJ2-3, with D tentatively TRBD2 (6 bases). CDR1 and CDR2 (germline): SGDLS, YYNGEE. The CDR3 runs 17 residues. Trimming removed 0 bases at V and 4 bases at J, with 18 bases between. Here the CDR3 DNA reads TGTGCCAGCAGCGTAGATAGTGGCGGGAACGGCGCAGATACGCAGTATTTT. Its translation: CASSVDSGGNGADTQYF.

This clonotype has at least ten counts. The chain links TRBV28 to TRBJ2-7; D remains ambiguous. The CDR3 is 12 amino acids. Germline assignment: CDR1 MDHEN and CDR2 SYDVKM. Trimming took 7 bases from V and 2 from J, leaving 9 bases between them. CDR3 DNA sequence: TGTGCCAGCACAACCGCCGCCTACGAGCAGTACTTC. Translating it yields CASTTAAYEQYF.

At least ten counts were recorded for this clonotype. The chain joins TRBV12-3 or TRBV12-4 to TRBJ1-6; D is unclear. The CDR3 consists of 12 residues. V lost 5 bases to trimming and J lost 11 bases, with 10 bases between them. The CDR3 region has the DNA TGTGCCAGCAGTCCGAACGTGGCACCCCTCCACTTT. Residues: CASSPNVAPLHF.

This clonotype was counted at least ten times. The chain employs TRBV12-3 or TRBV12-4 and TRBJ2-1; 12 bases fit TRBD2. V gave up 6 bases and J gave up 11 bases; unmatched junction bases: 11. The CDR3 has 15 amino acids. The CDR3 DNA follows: TGTGCCAGCAGCAAGACTAGCGGGAGCTGGGGTAAGCAGTTCTTC. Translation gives CASSKTSGSWGKQFF.

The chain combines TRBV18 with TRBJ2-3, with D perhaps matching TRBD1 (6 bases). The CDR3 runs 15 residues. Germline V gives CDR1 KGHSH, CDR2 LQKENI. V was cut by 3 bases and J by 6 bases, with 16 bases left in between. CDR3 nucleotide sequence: TGTGCCAGCTCACCCCCTGGACCTACAGGGGATACGCAGTATTTT. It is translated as CASSPPGPTGDTQYF.

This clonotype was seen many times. CDR3 in amino acids: CATSDSGTGGLAGRNEQFF. CDR3 bases: TGTGCCACCAGTGATTCCGGGACAGGGGGCCTAGCGGGAAGGAATGAGCAGTTCTTC. The chain carries TRBV24-1 and TRBJ2-1; 12 nucleotides match TRBD1. The CDR3 length is 19 residues. Germline-derived CDR1 and CDR2 are KGHDR and SFDVKD. V was pared by 2 bases and J by 7 bases, with 14 bases of the junction left unmatched.

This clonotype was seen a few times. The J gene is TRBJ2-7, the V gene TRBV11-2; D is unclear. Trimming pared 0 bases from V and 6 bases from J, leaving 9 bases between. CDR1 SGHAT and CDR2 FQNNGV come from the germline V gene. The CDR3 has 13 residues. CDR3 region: CASSLDKAVEQYF. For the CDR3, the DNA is TGTGCCAGCAGCTTAGATAAGGCGGTCGAGCAGTACTTC.

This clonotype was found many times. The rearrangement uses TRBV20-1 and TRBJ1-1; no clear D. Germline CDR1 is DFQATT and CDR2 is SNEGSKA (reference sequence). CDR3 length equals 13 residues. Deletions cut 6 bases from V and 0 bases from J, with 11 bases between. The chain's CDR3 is CSAPKGMNTEAFF. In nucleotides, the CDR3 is TGCAGTGCCCCCAAAGGGATGAACACTGAAGCTTTCTTT.

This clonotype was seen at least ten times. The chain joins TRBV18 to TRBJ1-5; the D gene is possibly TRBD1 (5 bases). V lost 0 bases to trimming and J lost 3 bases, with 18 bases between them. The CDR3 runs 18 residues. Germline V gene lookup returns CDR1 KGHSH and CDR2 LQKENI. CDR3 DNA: TGTGCCAGCTCACCACCTCAGAGACAGCCAAAGGCCAATCAGCCCCAGCATTTT. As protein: CASSPPQRQPKANQPQHF.